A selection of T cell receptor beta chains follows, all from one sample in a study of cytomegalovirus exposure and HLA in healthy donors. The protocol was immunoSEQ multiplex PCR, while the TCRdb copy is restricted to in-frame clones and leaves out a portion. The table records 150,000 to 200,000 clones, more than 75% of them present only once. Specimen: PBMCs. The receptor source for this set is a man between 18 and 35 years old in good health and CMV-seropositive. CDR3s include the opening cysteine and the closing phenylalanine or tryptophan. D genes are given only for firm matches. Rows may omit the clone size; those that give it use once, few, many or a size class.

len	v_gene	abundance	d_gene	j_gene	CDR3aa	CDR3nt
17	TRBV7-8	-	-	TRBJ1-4	CASSLRGAGASSEKLFF	TGTGCCAGCAGCTTACGAGGTGCTGGGGCATCGAGTGAAAAACTGTTTTTT
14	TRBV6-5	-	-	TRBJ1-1	CASSYAERNTEAFF	TGTGCCAGCAGTTACGCTGAGAGGAACACTGAAGCTTTCTTT
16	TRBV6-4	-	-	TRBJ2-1	CASSEGATGSYNEQFF	TGTGCCAGCAGTGAGGGGGCCACCGGTTCCTACAATGAGCAGTTCTTC
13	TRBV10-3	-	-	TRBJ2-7	CAIRTIGAYEQYF	TGTGCCATCAGGACGATCGGGGCCTACGAGCAGTACTTC
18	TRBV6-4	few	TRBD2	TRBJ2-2	CASSDSASGGYNTGELFF	TGTGCCAGCAGTGACTCCGCTAGCGGGGGCTATAACACCGGGGAGCTGTTTTTT
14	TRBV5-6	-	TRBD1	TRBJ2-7	CASSLQGAVYEQYF	TGTGCCAGCAGCTTACAGGGGGCGGTCTACGAGCAGTACTTC
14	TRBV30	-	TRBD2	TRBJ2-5	CALQASGVGETQYF	TGTGCTTTGCAGGCGAGCGGGGTAGGAGAGACCCAGTACTTC
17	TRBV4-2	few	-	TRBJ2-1	CASSQEGAGSSYNEQFF	TGTGCCAGCAGCCAAGAGGGCGCCGGGAGCTCCTACAATGAGCAGTTCTTC
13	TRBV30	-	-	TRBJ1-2	CAWSVLEGGGYTF	TGTGCCTGGAGTGTACTGGAAGGGGGTGGCTACACCTTC
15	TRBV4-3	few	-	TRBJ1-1	CASSQARTANTEAFF	TGCGCCAGCAGCCAAGCGAGAACAGCGAACACTGAAGCTTTCTTT
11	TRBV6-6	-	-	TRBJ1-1	CASRWAGEAFF	TGTGCCAGCAGGTGGGCGGGCGAAGCTTTCTTT
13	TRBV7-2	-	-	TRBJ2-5	CASRLHSQETQYF	TGTGCCAGCAGACTACATAGCCAAGAGACCCAGTACTTC
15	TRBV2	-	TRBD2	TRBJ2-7	CASSELAGVAYEQYF	TGTGCCAGCAGTGAACTAGCGGGGGTAGCCTACGAGCAGTACTTC
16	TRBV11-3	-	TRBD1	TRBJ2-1	CASSLGGQVSYNEQFF	TGTGCCAGCAGCTTGGGGGGACAGGTCTCGTACAATGAGCAGTTCTTC
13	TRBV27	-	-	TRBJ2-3	CASSLSRADTQYF	TGTGCCAGCAGTTTATCGAGGGCAGATACGCAGTATTTT
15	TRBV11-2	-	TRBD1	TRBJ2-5	CASSYPGTGSETQYF	TGTGCCAGCAGCTACCCCGGGACAGGGTCGGAGACCCAGTACTTC
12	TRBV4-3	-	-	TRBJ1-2	CASSQGEGRNTF	TGCGCCAGCAGCCAAGGAGAGGGCAGGAACACCTTC
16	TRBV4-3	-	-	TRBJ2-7	CASSQSRDTTFYEQYF	TGCGCCAGCAGCCAAAGCCGGGACACCACATTCTACGAGCAGTACTTC